This TCR beta chain was identified in a study of PD-L1 blockade in urothelial cancer (dated by TCRdb to about 2017). Background on the whole study: Therapy was started in about 2014 for all patients, and atezolizumab 1,200 mg was administered intravenously every 3 weeks. A median of around 150,000 T cells and 85,000 or so unique TCRs was obtained from blood samples, and a median clonality of approximately 0.08 was observed. Pretreatment tumor samples and matched peripheral blood, collected serially before and after atezolizumab treatment, underwent TCR sequencing. About 90% of the roughly 29 patients were identified as males with urothelial cancer of bladder origin, and a prior smoking history was reported by 18 of 29 patients. Blood samples were analyzed 3 weeks after the start of treatment (second dose) and 6 weeks after the start of treatment. Somatic, immune and clinical correlates of response to PD-L1 blockade with atezolizumab in urothelial cancer were the focus of an exploratory multi-omic analysis. In the same patients who had TCR sequencing, pretreatment tumors also underwent whole exome sequencing and RNA sequencing. Durable clinical benefit was achieved by nine patients and was not achieved by 20 patients. Patients had an ECOG performance status of 0 or 1 and had received between 0 and 3 prior chemotherapy regimens. Pretreatment blood TCR-seq was available for twenty-nine patients, at least one posttreatment blood collection was obtained for around 25 patients, and tumor TCR-seq was available for around 25 patients. Durable clinical benefit was defined as a progression-free survival longer than 6 months, and TCR features were additionally tested against progression-free survival and overall survival.

Deletion took 0 bases off V and 8 bases off J, with a span of 14 bases between the germline ends. Inclusive of the bounding cysteine and phenylalanine, the CDR3 is 14 residues long. Only CDR3 DNA is held: 42 bases, read in frame from base 1. CDR1 and CDR2 were assigned from the germline V gene as SGHRS and YFSETQ. Synthetic TCR analog templates were spiked into each PCR to estimate absolute template abundance from read counts. The immunoSEQ assay was used to amplify TCRbeta CDR3 regions from genomic DNA with bias-controlled V and J gene primers. Sequencing of rearranged TCRbeta segments was done at approximately 20X coverage. From the authors' description of their analysis: Clustering was used to correct sequencing errors, and CDR3s were annotated against IMGT to assign V, D and J genes. Downstream analyses used only productive TCRbeta rearrangements, leaving out any out-of-frame or stop-codon sequences. To compute clonality, Shannon entropy was normalized by the log of the number of unique productive sequences and then subtracted from one. Clones differing between time points or between blood and tumor were identified by Fisher's exact test with Benjamini-Hochberg correction at adjusted p below 0.01. In its TCRdb copy, this immuneACCESS table keeps in-frame sequences only and misses some clones. Where compared with another copy, unresolved V genes explain less than half of these, and the others have no known cause. V and J calls and clone size are copied from that table; D and trimming were computed from the DNA. Here the sample has about 30,000 clones; roughly 80% occur a single time. Of the sample, almost 3% is held by the ten largest clones.

The time point label corresponds to: peripheral blood 6 weeks after treatment start. A total of 25 to 35 patients with locally advanced or metastatic urothelial carcinoma, treated at Memorial Sloan Kettering on a trial protocol, made up the cohort. Peripheral blood mononuclear cells were collected pretreatment and during treatment, with between 1 and 8 total time points obtained per patient. The Qiagen DNeasy Blood extraction kit was used to purify genomic DNA from total PBMCs and from tumor samples. PBMCs were collected pretreatment and during treatment, and were isolated and stored as previously described. A note on this clone: There is no known antigen for this receptor. Per-base qualities were not stored, and no clone one base away is much larger.

What the authors observed across the whole study: Because of the small sample size (n ≈ 29) and the many exploratory analyses performed, the results are intended to be regarded as hypothesis-generating. Among patients with durable benefit, tumor-associated TCR clones showed greater expansion in peripheral blood 3 weeks after treatment started (n ≈ 23, p = 0.022). Improved progression-free and overall survival was associated with having pretreatment peripheral blood TCR clonality below the median.

The TCR originated in an older man with urothelial cancer. Sequences were derived from PBMCs, sampled around atezolizumab (anti-PD-L1) treatment. The V and J segments used are TRBV5-1 and TRBJ1-1, with TRBD1 tentatively as D gene (5 bases match). The CDR3 protein is CASSLVLQGSEAFF. The DNA sequence is given as TGCGCCAGCAGCTTGGTTTTGCAGGGTAGCGAAGCTTTCTTT. Full variable domain (CDR3 extended with the reference TRBV5-1 and TRBJ1-1 proteins): KAGVTQTPRYLIKTRGQQVTLSCSPISGHRSVSWYQQTPGQGLQFLFEYFSETQRNKGNFPGRFSGRQFSNSRSEMNVSTLELGDSALYLCASSLVLQGSEAFFGQGTRLTVV.